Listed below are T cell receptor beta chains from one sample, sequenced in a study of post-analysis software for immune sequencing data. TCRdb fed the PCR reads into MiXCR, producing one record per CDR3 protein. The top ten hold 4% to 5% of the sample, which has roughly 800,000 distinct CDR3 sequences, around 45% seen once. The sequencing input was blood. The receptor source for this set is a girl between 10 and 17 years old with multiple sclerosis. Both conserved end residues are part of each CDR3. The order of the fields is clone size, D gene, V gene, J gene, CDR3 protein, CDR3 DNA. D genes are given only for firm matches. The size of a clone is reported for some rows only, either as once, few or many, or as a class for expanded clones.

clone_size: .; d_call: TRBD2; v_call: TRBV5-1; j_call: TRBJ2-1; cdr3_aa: CASSLAVSGNNEQFF; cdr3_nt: TGCGCCAGCAGCTTGGCGGTTAGCGGGAACAATGAGCAGTTCTTC
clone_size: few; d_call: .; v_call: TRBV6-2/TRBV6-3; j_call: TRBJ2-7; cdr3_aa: CASSSLYYEQYF; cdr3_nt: TGTGCCAGCAGTTCCCTATACTACGAGCAGTACTTC
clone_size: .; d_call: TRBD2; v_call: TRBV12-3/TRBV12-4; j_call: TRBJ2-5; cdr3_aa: CASSLLAGTETQYF; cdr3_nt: TGTGCCAGCAGTTTATTAGCGGGAACGGAGACCCAGTACTTC
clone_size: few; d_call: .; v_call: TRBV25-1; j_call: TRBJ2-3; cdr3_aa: CASQSTGDTQYF; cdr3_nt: TGTGCCAGCCAGAGCACGGGGGATACGCAGTATTTT
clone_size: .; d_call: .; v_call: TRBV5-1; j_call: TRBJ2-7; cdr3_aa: CASSLKPGPFYEQYF; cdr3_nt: TGCGCCAGCAGCCTTAAACCGGGACCCTTTTACGAGCAGTACTTC
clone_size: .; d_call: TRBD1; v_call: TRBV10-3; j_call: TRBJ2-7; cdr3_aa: CAIKGQGVYEQYF; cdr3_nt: TGTGCCATCAAGGGACAGGGGGTGTACGAGCAGTACTTC
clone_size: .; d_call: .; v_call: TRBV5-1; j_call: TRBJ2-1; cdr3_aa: CASGWDGTEQFF; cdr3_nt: TGCGCCAGCGGGTGGGACGGAACCGAGCAGTTCTTC
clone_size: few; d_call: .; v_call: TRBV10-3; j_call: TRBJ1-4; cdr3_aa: CAISESEVRNEKLFF; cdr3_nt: TGTGCCATCAGTGAGTCGGAGGTCCGTAATGAAAAACTGTTTTTT
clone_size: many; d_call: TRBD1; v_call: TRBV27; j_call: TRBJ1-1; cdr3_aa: CASSLGQGGTEAFF; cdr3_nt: TGTGCCAGCAGCTTAGGGCAGGGGGGCACTGAAGCTTTCTTT
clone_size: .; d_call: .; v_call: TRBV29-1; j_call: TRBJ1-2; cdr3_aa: CSVGNEFNYGYTF; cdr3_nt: TGCAGCGTTGGAAATGAGTTTAACTATGGCTACACCTTC
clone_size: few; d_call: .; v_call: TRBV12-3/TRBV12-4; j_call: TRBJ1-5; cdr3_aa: CASGGRASNQPQHF; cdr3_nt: TGTGCCAGCGGGGGCAGGGCTAGCAATCAGCCCCAGCATTTT
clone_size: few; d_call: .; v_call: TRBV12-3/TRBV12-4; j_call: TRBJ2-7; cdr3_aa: CASRSTGIHEQYF; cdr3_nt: TGTGCCAGCAGGTCCACAGGGATCCACGAGCAGTACTTC
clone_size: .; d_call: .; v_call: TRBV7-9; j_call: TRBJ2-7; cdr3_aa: CASSLGSLEQYF; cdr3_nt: TGTGCCAGCAGCTTAGGGTCTCTCGAGCAGTACTTC
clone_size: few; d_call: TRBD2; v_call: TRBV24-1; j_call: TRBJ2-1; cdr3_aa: CATSESTSGSGNEQFF; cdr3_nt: TGTGCCACCAGTGAATCGACTAGCGGGAGTGGGAATGAGCAGTTCTTC
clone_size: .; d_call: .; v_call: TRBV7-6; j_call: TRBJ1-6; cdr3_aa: CASSSLLEDSPLHF; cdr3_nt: TGTGCCAGCAGCTCCTTGCTCGAGGATTCACCCCTCCACTTT
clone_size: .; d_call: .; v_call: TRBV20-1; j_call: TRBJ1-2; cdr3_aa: CSARVDTSGGYTF; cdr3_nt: TGCAGTGCTAGAGTAGACACGAGTGGAGGCTACACCTTC
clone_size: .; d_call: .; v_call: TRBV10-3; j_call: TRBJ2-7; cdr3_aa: CAISESWGARNEQYF; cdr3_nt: TGTGCCATCAGTGAGTCTTGGGGGGCGAGAAACGAGCAGTACTTC
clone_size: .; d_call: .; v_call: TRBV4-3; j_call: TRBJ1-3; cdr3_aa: CASSQDSSGNTIYF; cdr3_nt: TGCGCCAGCAGCCAAGACAGCTCTGGAAACACCATATATTTT
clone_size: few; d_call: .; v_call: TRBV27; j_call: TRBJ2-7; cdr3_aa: CASSITGYHEQYF; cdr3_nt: TGTGCCAGCAGCATAACAGGGTACCACGAGCAGTACTTC
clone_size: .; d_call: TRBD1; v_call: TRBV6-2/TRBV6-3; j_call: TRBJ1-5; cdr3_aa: CASRGQGFQPQHF; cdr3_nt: TGTGCCAGCAGAGGACAGGGGTTTCAGCCCCAGCATTTT
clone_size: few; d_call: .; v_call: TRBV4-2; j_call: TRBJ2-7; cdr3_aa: CASSQGSRGVYEQYF; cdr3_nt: TGTGCCAGCAGCCAAGGGAGCAGGGGGGTCTACGAGCAGTACTTC
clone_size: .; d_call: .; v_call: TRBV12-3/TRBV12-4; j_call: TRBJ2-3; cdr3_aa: CASTVGTGSGDTQYF; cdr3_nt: TGTGCCAGCACCGTAGGTACGGGATCCGGCGATACGCAGTATTTT
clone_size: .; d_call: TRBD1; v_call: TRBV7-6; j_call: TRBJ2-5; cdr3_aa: CASSSSGTGPDQETQYF; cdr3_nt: TGTGCCAGCAGCTCATCCGGGACAGGGCCGGATCAAGAGACCCAGTACTTC
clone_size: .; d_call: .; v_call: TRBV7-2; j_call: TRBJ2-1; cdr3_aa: CASSLVPAYEQFF; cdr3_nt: TGTGCCAGCAGCTTAGTTCCGGCCTATGAGCAGTTCTTC
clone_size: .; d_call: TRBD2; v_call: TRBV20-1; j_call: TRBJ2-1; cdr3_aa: CSAFSLTGTSGRISSYNEQFF; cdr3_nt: TGCAGTGCTTTCTCTTTAACCGGGACTAGCGGGAGGATTAGCTCCTACAATGAGCAGTTCTTC
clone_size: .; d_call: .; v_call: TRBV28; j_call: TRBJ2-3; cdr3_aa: CASRPPSSTDTQYF; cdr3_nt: TGTGCCAGCAGACCTCCCTCTAGCACAGATACGCAGTATTTT
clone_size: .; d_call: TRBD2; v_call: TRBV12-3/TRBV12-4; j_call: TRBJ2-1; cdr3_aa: CASSLAEREGLNEQFF; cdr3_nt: TGTGCCAGCAGTTTAGCGGAGCGGGAGGGATTAAATGAGCAGTTCTTC
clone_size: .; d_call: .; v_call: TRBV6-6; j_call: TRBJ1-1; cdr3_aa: CASSYSGRDTEAFF; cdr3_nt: TGTGCCAGCAGTTACTCGGGTAGGGACACTGAAGCTTTCTTT
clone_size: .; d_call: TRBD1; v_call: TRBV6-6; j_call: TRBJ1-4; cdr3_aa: CASNQGGAREKLFF; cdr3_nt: TGTGCCAGCAATCAGGGGGGGGCACGGGAAAAACTGTTTTTC
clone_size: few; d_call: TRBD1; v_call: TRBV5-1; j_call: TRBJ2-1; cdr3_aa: CASSLGQEYNEQFF; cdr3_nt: TGCGCCAGCAGCCTGGGACAGGAATACAATGAGCAGTTCTTC
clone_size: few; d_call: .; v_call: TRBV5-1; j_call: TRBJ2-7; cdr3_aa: CASSLGGLGGEQYF; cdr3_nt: TGCGCCAGCAGCTTAGGTGGACTGGGGGGCGAGCAGTACTTC
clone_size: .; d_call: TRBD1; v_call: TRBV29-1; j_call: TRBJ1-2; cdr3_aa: CSVVGTALGGYTF; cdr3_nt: TGCAGCGTTGTCGGGACAGCCTTAGGAGGCTACACCTTC
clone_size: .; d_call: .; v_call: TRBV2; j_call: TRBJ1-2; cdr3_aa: CASRGLTKANYGYTF; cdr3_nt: TGTGCCAGCAGGGGGTTAACCAAAGCTAACTATGGCTACACCTTC
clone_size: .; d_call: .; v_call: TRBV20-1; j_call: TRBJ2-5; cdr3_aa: CSAREVLLQETQYF; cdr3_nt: TGCAGTGCTAGAGAGGTTCTGCTCCAAGAGACCCAGTACTTC
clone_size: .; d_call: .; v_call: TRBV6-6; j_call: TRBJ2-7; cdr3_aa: CAILGSTYEQYF; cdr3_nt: TGTGCCATACTGGGGTCAACCTACGAGCAGTACTTC
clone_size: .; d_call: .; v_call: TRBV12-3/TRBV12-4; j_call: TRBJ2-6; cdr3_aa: CASSLYRRSGANVLTF; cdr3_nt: TGTGCCAGCAGTTTGTACAGAAGATCTGGGGCCAACGTCCTGACTTTC
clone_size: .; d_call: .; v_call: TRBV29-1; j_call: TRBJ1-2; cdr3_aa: CSGRVDGRGGYTF; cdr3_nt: TGCAGCGGCAGGGTAGACGGGCGTGGGGGCTACACCTTC
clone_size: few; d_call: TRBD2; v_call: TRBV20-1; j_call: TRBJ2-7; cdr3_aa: CSARGGLAGAFEQYF; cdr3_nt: TGCAGTGCTAGAGGAGGACTAGCGGGAGCCTTCGAGCAGTACTTC
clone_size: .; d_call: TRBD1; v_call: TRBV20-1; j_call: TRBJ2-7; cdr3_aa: CSARLSTGTGDYEQYF; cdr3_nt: TGCAGTGCCAGGCTTTCCACCGGGACAGGCGACTACGAGCAGTACTTC
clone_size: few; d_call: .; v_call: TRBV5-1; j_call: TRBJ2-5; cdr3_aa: CASGLQAPPQYF; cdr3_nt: TGCGCCAGCGGACTTCAGGCACCTCCCCAGTACTTC
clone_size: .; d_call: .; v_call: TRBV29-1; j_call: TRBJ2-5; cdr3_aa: CSVEQWTQYF; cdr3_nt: TGCAGCGTGGAACAGTGGACCCAGTACTTC
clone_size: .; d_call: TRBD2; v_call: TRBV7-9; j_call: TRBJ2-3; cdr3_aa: CASSSLAGGRDTQYF; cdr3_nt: TGTGCCAGCAGCTCACTAGCGGGAGGAAGAGATACGCAGTATTTT
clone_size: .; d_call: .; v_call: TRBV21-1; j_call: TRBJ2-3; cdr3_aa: CASSHPSTDNEGSDTQYF; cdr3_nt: TGTGCCAGCAGCCACCCATCGACAGATAACGAAGGGTCAGATACGCAGTATTTT
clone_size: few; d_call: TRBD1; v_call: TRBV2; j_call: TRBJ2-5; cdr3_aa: CASSELRGPQETQYF; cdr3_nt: TGTGCCAGCAGTGAATTGAGGGGGCCCCAAGAGACCCAGTACTTC
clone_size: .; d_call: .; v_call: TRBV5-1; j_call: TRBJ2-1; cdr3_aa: CASSVEGGPEQFF; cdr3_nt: TGCGCCAGCAGCGTCGAGGGGGGACCTGAGCAGTTCTTC